This T cell receptor (beta chain) is from a study of blood T cell repertoires in COVID-19 (TCRdb year 2020). Study-level background: Samples from collaborators originated in the United States, Italy and Spain and spanned both the acute and convalescent phases of COVID-19. The repertoires were released in a freely available public database meant as a resource for research on the immune response to SARS-CoV-2. Nearly every sample came with metadata listing a de-identified subject ID, COVID-19 status, age in years and sex. The samples were drawn from the first 160 participants of the ongoing ImmuneRACE study and from more than 1,000 subjects provided by 6 global collaborators. The material from the prospective study consisted of cDNA or gDNA derived from T cells, B-cell-depleted T cells, or PBMCs. Where available, HLA class I and class II types were taken from metadata supplied by the sample provider and were not determined by assay-based typing. The dataset comprised deeply sampled blood TCRbeta repertoires from subjects exposed to, actively infected with, or recovered from COVID-19.

The CDR3 holds 13 amino acids from the cysteine to the phenylalanine. Only the CDR3 DNA is retained, 39 bases long and in frame from the first base. Trimming takes 3 bases from V and 5 bases from J, and the germline ends sit 11 bases apart. CDR1 SNHLY and CDR2 FYNNEI are derived from the germline V gene. Whole blood was collected in K2EDTA tubes by collaborating institutions according to the institutions' own protocols. For TCRbeta analysis, collaborator samples were shipped as frozen whole blood, as isolated PBMCs, or as DNA extracted from either sample type. TCRbeta CDR3 regions were amplified from genomic DNA by means of the immunoSEQ Assay, a bias-controlled multiplex PCR. In the paper's pipeline: Nucleated cell counts per sample were estimated from amplification of reference gene primers within the assay. To quantify the absolute abundance of each unique TCRbeta CDR3 rearrangement, sequence reads were collapsed and filtered. For each sample, productive Simpson clonality was calculated by taking the square root of Simpson's diversity index across productive rearrangements. TCRdb obtained this table from immuneACCESS and retained in-frame rearrangements with V and J assigned. These tables miss some clones; where compared with another copy, unresolved V genes account for less than half of the shortfall, and the remainder is unexplained. The DNA was the basis for D and trimming; V, J and clone size are from that table. The sample contains 200,000 or so clones, approximately 90% of them found a single time. About 4.8% of the sample is taken by the ten largest.

A word on this clone: Its cognate antigen has yet to be identified. Base qualities are not at hand, and no much larger clone is one base apart.

The full study reports these points: Clinical and demographic metadata were provided uncurated, with the amount varying by source and participant.

Sequenced input: peripheral blood. The V gene is TRBV2 and the J gene is TRBJ2-7, with the D segment identity uncertain. This TCR derives from a man over 45 with acute or convalescent COVID-19. The encoded CDR3 is CASSEGLGNEQYF. The DNA sequence is as follows: TGTGCCAGCAGTGAGGGCCTCGGAAACGAGCAGTACTTC.